A single sample is the source of the 22 T cell receptor beta chains below, sequenced in a study of identical twins. In TCRdb, the 5' RACE reads were re-called with MiXCR into one record per CDR3 protein. The top ten clones hold 4% to 5% of a sample with around 250,000 distinct CDR3 sequences, roughly 12% of them seen once. These sequences were also reported in another study, on yellow fever vaccine responses in identical twins.

The source material was memory (CD45RO+) T cells sorted from blood. The receptors were sampled from a young woman in good health.

The genes are TRBV2 and TRBJ2-7, with 7 bases matching TRBD1. The trim removed 5 bases at V and 0 bases at J, leaving 13 bases unmatched. The germline V gene has CDR1 SNHLY and CDR2 FYNNEI. This CDR3 has 17 residues. DNA of the CDR3: TGTGCCAGCAGTAAGACCAAAGGGGGCTCTAGCTCCTACGAGCAGTACTTC. This translates into CASSKTKGGSSSYEQYF.

The rearrangement joins TRBV9 to TRBJ2-3; 8 bases are a match to TRBD2. This CDR3 is built from 16 residues. V shed 4 bases and J 2 bases; nucleotides not matched to a gene: 9. Germline V CDR1 and CDR2: SGDLS, YYNGEE. As DNA, the CDR3 is TGTGCCAGCAGCCCTGACGGGCGGGGGGCCACAGATACGCAGTATTTT. Translating it yields CASSPDGRGATDTQYF.

This clonotype turned up a few times. The rearrangement joins TRBV28 to TRBJ2-5, with a possible D match to TRBD1 (5 bases). The germline V and J ends were trimmed by 6 bases and 5 bases, with 22 bases remaining between them. This CDR3 is 16 amino acids long. Per germline, CDR1 MDHEN and CDR2 SYDVKM. The CDR3 reads CASSDLQGQGEETQYF. In nucleotides, the CDR3 is TGTGCCAGCAGCGACCTCCAGGGTCAGGGTGAGGAGACCCAGTACTTC.

V and J are TRBV5-1 and TRBJ2-1; D might be TRBD1 (6 bases). Trimming cost V 4 bases and J 5 bases, with 16 bases left between them. This CDR3 has 15 residues. The germline CDR1 and CDR2 sequences are SGHRS and YFSETQ. The CDR3 sequence: CASSRIATGNNEQFF. Written as DNA, the CDR3 is TGCGCCAGCAGCCGAATAGCGACAGGTAACAATGAGCAGTTCTTC.

This clonotype was seen only a few times. V and J are TRBV9 and TRBJ2-3; D is tentatively TRBD1 or TRBD2 (5 bases each). Per the germline V gene, CDR1 is SGDLS and CDR2 is YYNGEE. Trimming left V 0 bases short and J 4 bases short, with 15 bases between. This CDR3 is 16 amino acids long. CDR3 sequence: CASSVAGRRLSDTQYF. CDR3 sequence (DNA): TGTGCCAGCAGCGTAGCGGGGCGCAGGTTATCAGATACGCAGTATTTT. The entire variable domain, with the rest obtained from reference TRBV9 and TRBJ2-3, is as follows: DSGVTQTPKHLITATGQRVTLRCSPRSGDLSVYWYQQSLDQGLQFLIQYYNGEERAKGNILERFSAQQFPDLHSELNLSSLELGDSALYFCASSVAGRRLSDTQYFGPGTRLTVL.

V is TRBV6-2 or TRBV6-3 and J is TRBJ1-4; no clear D. Germline values: CDR1 MNHEY, CDR2 SVGEGT. V was pared by 2 bases and J by 0 bases, with 19 bases between. CDR3 length: 19 residues. The DNA for the CDR3 is TGTGCCAGCAGTTACCCGAAGAGTGATAGGAGGACAACTAATGAAAAACTGTTTTTT. Translation gives CASSYPKSDRRTTNEKLFF.

V gene TRBV2 combines with J gene TRBJ2-7, with 9 bases lining up with TRBD2. Germline-derived CDR1 and CDR2 are SNHLY and FYNNEI. Trimming at V came to 6 bases and at J to 4 bases, leaving 1 base not matched to a gene. This CDR3 contains 12 residues. This CDR3 is CASRAGGYEQYF. The CDR3 nucleotides read TGTGCCAGCAGGGCGGGAGGGTACGAGCAGTACTTC.

This clonotype has just a few counts. The chain uses TRBV2 and TRBJ2-7; D gene uncertain. The V gene's germline CDR1 is SNHLY and CDR2 FYNNEI. This CDR3 comprises 11 residues. The ends were cut back, 4 bases at V and 5 bases at J, with 6 bases in the middle. The DNA for the CDR3 is TGTGCCAGCAGTGCCTTCAACGAGCAGTACTTC. It translates to CASSAFNEQYF. Full variable domain (remainder filled in from reference TRBV2 and TRBJ2-7): EPEVTQTPSHQVTQMGQEVILRCVPISNHLYFYWYRQILGQKVEFLVSFYNNEISEKSEIFDDQFSVERPDGSNFTLKIRSTKLEDSAMYFCASSAFNEQYFGPGTRLTVT.

This chain joins TRBV6-1 and TRBJ2-3, with 7 positions matching TRBD2. Germline CDR1 MNHNS, CDR2 SASEGT. The ends lost 8 bases at V and 2 bases at J; junction bases unmatched: 10. The CDR3 is 15 amino acids. CDR3 nucleotide sequence: TGTGCCAGCTTCCAGCATCTAGCGGCCACAGATACGCAGTATTTT. Encoded protein: CASFQHLAATDTQYF.

This clonotype appeared many times. The J gene is TRBJ2-7, the V gene TRBV3-1; no firm D call. CDR3 length: 13 residues. Trimming left V 4 bases short and J 2 bases short, with 9 bases between. CDR1 is LGHDT and CDR2 is YNNKEL in the germline V gene (reference sequence). The CDR3 here is CASSRGEAYEQYF. Written as DNA, the CDR3 is TGTGCCAGCAGCCGGGGTGAGGCCTACGAGCAGTACTTC.

This chain connects TRBV7-2 to TRBJ2-2, with D perhaps matching TRBD2 (6 bases). Trimming removed 1 base at V and 4 bases at J, with 10 bases between. The CDR3 contains 15 residues. Germline V CDR1 and CDR2: SGHTA, FQGNSA. CDR3 nucleotides: TGTGCCAGCAGCTTAGAACTAGCAGTCACCGGGGAGCTGTTTTTT. It is translated as CASSLELAVTGELFF. Variable domain in full (rest from reference TRBV7-2 and TRBJ2-2): GAGVSQSPSNKVTEKGKDVELRCDPISGHTALYWYRQSLGQGLEFLIYFQGNSAPDKSGLPSDRFSAERTGGSVSTLTIQRTQQEDSAVYLCASSLELAVTGELFFGEGSRLTVL.

The V and J genes are TRBV24-1 and TRBJ2-2, with 10 bases lining up with TRBD2. The germline V gene encodes CDR1 KGHDR and CDR2 SFDVKD. V shed 7 bases, J shed 1 base, and the junction held 8 bases outside the gene matches. CDR3 length: 17 amino acids. CDR3 loop: CATSKNRLAGNTGELFF. Written as DNA, the CDR3 is TGTGCCACCAGCAAAAATCGACTAGCGGGGAACACCGGGGAGCTGTTTTTT.

The chain links TRBV9 to TRBJ1-3, with no clear D. Trimming pared 0 bases from V and 4 bases from J, leaving 11 bases between. Germline CDR1 is SGDLS and CDR2 is YYNGEE. This CDR3 is 15 amino acids long. CDR3 DNA sequence: TGTGCCAGCAGCGTAGCGGGTTCGGGGGGAAACACCATATATTTT. Translated, it gives CASSVAGSGGNTIYF.

There are a few counts of this clonotype. V is TRBV18 and J is TRBJ2-7; D may be TRBD2 (6 bases). V shed 2 bases and J shed 5 bases, with 22 bases lying between them. The CDR3 is 17 amino acids. Per germline, CDR1 KGHSH and CDR2 LQKENI. DNA for the CDR3: TGTGCCAGCTCACCATCCTCTCCGGGAGACAGTTTTAACGAGCAGTACTTC. It yields the protein CASSPSSPGDSFNEQYF.

This chain joins TRBV11-3 and TRBJ1-6; 10 positions match TRBD1. J was trimmed by 10 bases and V by 5 bases; bases with no gene match: 8. The CDR3 is 15 residues long. CDR1 is SGHNT and CDR2 is YENEEA in the germline V gene. The CDR3 here is CASSKTGTGDSPLHF. The CDR3 nucleotides are TGTGCCAGCAGCAAAACCGGGACAGGGGACTCACCCCTCCACTTT.

This clonotype was seen a few times. The chain has TRBV28 and TRBJ2-7; 8 positions agree with TRBD2. The V gene's germline CDR1 is MDHEN and CDR2 SYDVKM. The CDR3 covers 17 residues. V was pared by 5 bases and J by 4 bases, with 16 bases of the junction left unmatched. The CDR3 sequence: CASSDWGPGLGFYEQYF. Here the CDR3 DNA reads TGTGCCAGCAGTGATTGGGGACCGGGACTAGGATTTTACGAGCAGTACTTC.

V usage is TRBV7-9 and J usage is TRBJ1-6; no clear D. Trimming took off 6 bases at V and 6 bases at J, with 9 bases between the two ends. Germline loops: CDR1 SEHNR, CDR2 FQNEAQ (reference sequence). CDR3 length equals 13 residues. The CDR3 sequence: CASRRTGNSPLHF. The CDR3 bases are TGTGCCAGCAGGCGGACTGGTAATTCACCCCTCCACTTT.

The chain carries TRBV20-1 and TRBJ2-2; TRBD1 matches at 8 bases. V lost 0 bases, J lost 7 bases, and 10 bases stayed unmatched. Germline assignment: CDR1 DFQATT and CDR2 SNEGSKA (reference sequence). The CDR3 length is 16 residues. The CDR3 here is CSARDSKTGDYGELFF. In DNA, the CDR3 is TGCAGTGCTAGAGATTCGAAGACAGGGGATTACGGGGAGCTGTTTTTT.

The V gene is TRBV24-1, the J gene TRBJ2-5; maybe TRBD2 (5 bases). Germline CDR1 KGHDR, CDR2 SFDVKD. The CDR3 totals 14 residues. V was trimmed by 7 bases and J by 0 bases, leaving 11 bases between them. CDR3 amino acids: CATRSGWDQETQYF. The DNA of the CDR3 is TGTGCCACCAGAAGCGGCTGGGACCAAGAGACCCAGTACTTC.

The chain combines TRBV2 with TRBJ1-6, with TRBD1 as a possible D gene (6 bases). The V gene's germline CDR1 is SNHLY and CDR2 FYNNEI. V was cut by 6 bases and J by 8 bases, with 17 bases left in between. This CDR3 has 15 residues. CDR3 sequence: CASSTSPGVDSPLHF. The CDR3 DNA follows: TGTGCCAGCAGCACCTCCCCAGGGGTAGATTCACCCCTCCACTTT.

This clonotype has more than one count but fewer than ten. V gene TRBV5-5 combines with J gene TRBJ2-7; D remains ambiguous. The CDR3 consists of 14 residues. Germline-derived CDR1 and CDR2 are SGHKS and YYEKEE (reference sequence). V was shortened by 7 bases and J by 3 bases, with 17 bases between the two germline ends. The CDR3 is CASVRRVPGYEQYF. The DNA for the CDR3 is TGTGCCAGCGTCCGAAGGGTACCGGGCTACGAGCAGTACTTC.

This clonotype was counted a single time. The chain combines TRBV11-2 with TRBJ2-3, with a tentative D call TRBD1 (5 bases). The V end lost 8 bases, the J end lost 0 bases, and 15 bases lay between the germline ends. This CDR3 contains 15 residues. Germline assignment: CDR1 SGHAT and CDR2 FQNNGV. This CDR3 reads CASGPSGISTDTQYF. For the CDR3, the DNA is TGTGCCAGCGGCCCCTCAGGGATTAGCACAGATACGCAGTATTTT.